This entry lists 3 T cell receptor beta chains sequenced from one sample in a study of T cell responses to AZD1222 COVID-19 vaccine (dated by TCRdb to the early 2020s). Library preparation employed the immunoSEQ multiplex PCR assay. As stored in TCRdb, this immuneACCESS dataset retains in-frame rearrangements with V and J assigned. A fraction of the clones does not appear; measured against another copy, unresolved V genes explain less than half of the discrepancy, and the remainder lacks a known reason. This sample lists under 150,000 clones; 93% were detected once. Approximately 0.85% of the sample comes from the top ten. The sample's time point, from its label and the paper: baseline before first vaccination. The sample here was peripheral blood, taken on day 0 of AZD1222 vaccination. The receptors originated from an adult in good health.

This clone has a single count. The rearrangement joins TRBV5-1 to TRBJ1-5; D perhaps matches TRBD1 (6 bases). Germline V gene data show CDR1 as SGHRS and CDR2 as YFSETQ. V was trimmed by 4 bases and J by 2 bases, leaving 10 bases between them. This CDR3 region has 14 residues. The CDR3 reads CASSLQGGNQPQHF. The CDR3 bases are TGCGCCAGCAGCCTACAGGGTGGCAATCAGCCCCAGCATTTT.

V gene TRBV7-2 combines with J gene TRBJ1-1; TRBD1 aligns across 7 bases. Germline V gene sequence: CDR1 SGHTA, CDR2 FQGNSA. The CDR3 loop spans 16 amino acids. V lost 1 base and J lost 1; bases outside the gene matches: 6. CDR3 protein: CASSLEGQVTNTEAFF. The DNA for the CDR3 is TGTGCCAGCAGCTTAGAAGGACAGGTCACGAACACTGAAGCTTTCTTT.

The sample holds one count of this clone. The chain recombines TRBV10-3 with TRBJ2-5; D is perhaps TRBD1 (6 bases). Trimming pared 5 bases from V and 2 bases from J, leaving 9 bases between. The CDR3 has 13 residues. From germline, CDR1 is ENHRY and CDR2 SYGVKD. The CDR3 bases are TGTGCCATCAGTTGGGACATACAAGAGACCCAGTACTTC. Residues: CAISWDIQETQYF.